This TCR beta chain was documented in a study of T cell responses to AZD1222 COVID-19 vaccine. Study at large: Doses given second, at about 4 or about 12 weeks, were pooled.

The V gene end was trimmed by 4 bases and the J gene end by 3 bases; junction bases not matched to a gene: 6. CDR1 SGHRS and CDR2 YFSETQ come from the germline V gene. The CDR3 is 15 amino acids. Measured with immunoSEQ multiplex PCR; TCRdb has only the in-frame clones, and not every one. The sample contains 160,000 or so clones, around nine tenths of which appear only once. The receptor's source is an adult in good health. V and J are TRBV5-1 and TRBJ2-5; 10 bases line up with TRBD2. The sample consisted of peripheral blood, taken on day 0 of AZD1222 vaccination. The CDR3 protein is CASSTGLATKETQYF. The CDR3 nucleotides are TGCGCCAGCAGCACGGGACTAGCGACAAAAGAGACCCAGTACTTC.